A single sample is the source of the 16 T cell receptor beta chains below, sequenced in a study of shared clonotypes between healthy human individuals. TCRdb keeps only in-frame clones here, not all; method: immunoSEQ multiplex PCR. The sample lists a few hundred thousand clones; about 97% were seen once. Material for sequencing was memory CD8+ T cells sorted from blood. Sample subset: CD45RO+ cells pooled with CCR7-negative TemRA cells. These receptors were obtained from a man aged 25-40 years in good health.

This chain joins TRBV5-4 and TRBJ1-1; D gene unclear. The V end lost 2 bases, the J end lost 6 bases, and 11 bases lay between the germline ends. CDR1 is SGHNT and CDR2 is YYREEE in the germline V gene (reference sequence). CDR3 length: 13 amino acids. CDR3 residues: CASSLVDVAEAFF. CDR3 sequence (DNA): TGTGCCAGCAGCTTAGTGGACGTTGCTGAAGCTTTCTTT.

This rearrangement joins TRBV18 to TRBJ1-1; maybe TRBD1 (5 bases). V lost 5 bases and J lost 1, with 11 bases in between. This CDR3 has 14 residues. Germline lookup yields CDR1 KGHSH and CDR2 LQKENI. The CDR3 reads CASSEGTRNTEAFF. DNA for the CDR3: TGTGCCAGCTCAGAAGGGACGCGGAACACTGAAGCTTTCTTT.

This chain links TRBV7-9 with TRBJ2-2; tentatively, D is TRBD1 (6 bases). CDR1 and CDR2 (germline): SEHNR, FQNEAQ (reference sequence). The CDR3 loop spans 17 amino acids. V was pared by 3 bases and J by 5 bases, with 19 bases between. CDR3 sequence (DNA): TGTGCCAGCAGCTTCTACAGGGCCCGATGGGGGACCGGGGAGCTGTTTTTT. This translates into CASSFYRARWGTGELFF.

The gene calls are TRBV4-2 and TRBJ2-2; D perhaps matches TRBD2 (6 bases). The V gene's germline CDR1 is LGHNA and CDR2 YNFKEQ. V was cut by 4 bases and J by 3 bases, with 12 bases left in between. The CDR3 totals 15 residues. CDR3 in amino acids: CASSRGEGDTGELFF. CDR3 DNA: TGTGCCAGCAGCCGGGGGGAAGGGGACACCGGGGAGCTGTTTTTT.

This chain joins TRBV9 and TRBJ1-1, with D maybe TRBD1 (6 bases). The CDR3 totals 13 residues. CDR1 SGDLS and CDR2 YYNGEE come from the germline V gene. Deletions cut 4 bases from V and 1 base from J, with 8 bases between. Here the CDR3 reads CASSKTGNTEAFF. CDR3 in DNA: TGTGCCAGCAGCAAGACAGGGAACACTGAAGCTTTCTTT.

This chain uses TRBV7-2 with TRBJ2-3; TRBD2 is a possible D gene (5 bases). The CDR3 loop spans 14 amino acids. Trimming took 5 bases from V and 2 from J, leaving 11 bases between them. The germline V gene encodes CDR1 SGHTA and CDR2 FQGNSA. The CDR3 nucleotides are TGTGCCAGCAGCCCGACTAAAAACACAGATACGCAGTATTTT. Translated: CASSPTKNTDTQYF.

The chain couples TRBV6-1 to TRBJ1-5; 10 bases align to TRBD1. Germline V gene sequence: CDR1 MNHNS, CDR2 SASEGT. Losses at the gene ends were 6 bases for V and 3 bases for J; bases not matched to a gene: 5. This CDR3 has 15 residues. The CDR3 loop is CASSPGTGVNQPQHF. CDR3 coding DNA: TGTGCCAGCAGCCCCGGGACAGGGGTCAATCAGCCCCAGCATTTT.

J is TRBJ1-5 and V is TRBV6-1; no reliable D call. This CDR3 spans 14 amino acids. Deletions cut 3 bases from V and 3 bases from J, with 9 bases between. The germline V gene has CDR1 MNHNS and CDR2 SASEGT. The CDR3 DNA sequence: TGTGCCAGCAGTGAGGGCCGGAACAATCAGCCCCAGCATTTT. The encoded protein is CASSEGRNNQPQHF.

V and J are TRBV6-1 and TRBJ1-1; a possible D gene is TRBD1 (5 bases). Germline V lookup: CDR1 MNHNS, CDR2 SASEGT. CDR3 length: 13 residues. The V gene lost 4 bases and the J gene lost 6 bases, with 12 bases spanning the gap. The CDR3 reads CASSVSGDSEAFF. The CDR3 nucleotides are TGTGCCAGCAGTGTATCCGGGGACTCTGAAGCTTTCTTT.

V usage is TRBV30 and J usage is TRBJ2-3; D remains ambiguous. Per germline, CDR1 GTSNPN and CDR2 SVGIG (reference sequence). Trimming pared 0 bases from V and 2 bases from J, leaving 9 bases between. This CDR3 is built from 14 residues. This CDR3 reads CAWSVAPDTDTQYF. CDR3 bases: TGTGCCTGGAGTGTTGCACCTGACACAGATACGCAGTATTTT.

The CDR3 region has the DNA TGTGCCAGCAGTGACTCCTACAATGAGCAGTTCTTC. It specifies CASSDSYNEQFF. This sequence joins TRBV2 and TRBJ2-1; D remains ambiguous. CDR1 and CDR2 from the germline V gene are SNHLY and FYNNEI. The CDR3 extends over 12 amino acids. V was trimmed by 3 bases and J by 0 bases, leaving 0 bases between them.

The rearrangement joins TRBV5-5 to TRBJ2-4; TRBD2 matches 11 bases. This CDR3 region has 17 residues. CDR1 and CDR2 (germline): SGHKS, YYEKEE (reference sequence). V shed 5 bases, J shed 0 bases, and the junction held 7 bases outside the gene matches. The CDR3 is CASSLGLAEKAKNIQYF. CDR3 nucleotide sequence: TGTGCCAGCAGTCTGGGACTAGCGGAGAAAGCCAAAAACATTCAGTACTTC.

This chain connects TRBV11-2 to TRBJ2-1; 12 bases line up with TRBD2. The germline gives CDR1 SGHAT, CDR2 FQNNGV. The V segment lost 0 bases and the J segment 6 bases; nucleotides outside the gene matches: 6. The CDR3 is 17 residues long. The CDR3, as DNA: TGTGCCAGCAGCTTAGATGCTCTAGCGGGAGGGGGCAATGAGCAGTTCTTC. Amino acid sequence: CASSLDALAGGGNEQFF.

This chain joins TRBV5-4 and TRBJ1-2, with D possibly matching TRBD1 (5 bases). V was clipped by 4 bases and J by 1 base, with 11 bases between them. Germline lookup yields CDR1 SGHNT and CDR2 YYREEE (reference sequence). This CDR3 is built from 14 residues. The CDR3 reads CASSLPDSNYGYTF. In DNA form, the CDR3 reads TGTGCCAGCAGCCTTCCCGACAGTAACTATGGCTACACCTTC.

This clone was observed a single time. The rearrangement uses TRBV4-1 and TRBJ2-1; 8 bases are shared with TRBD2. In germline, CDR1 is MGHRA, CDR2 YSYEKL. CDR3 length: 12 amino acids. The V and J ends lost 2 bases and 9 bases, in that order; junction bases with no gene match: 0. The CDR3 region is CASSQLAGEQFF. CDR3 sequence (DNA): TGCGCCAGCAGCCAACTAGCGGGTGAGCAGTTCTTC.

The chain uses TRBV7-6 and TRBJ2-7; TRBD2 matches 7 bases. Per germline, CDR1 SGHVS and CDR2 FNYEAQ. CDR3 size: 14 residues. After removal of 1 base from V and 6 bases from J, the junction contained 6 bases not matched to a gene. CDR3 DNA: TGTGCCAGCAGCTTAGGGAGGGCGGGAGCCGAGCAGTACTTC. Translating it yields CASSLGRAGAEQYF.